The clone carrying this T cell receptor (beta chain) was seen a handful of times. These data belong to a study of blood T cell repertoires in COVID-19. Whole-study context: Sites across the United States, Italy and Spain contributed samples from acute and convalescent COVID-19. Nucleic acid was either cDNA or gDNA, and it came from T cells, B-cell-depleted T cells, or PBMCs.

The CDR3 is 14 residues long. Germline loops: CDR1 SGHTA, CDR2 FQGTGA. Trimming took off 5 bases at V and 4 bases at J, with 9 bases between the two ends. Authors' processing steps: Estimation of nucleated cell counts relied on the amplification of reference gene primers. Sequencing used immunoSEQ multiplex PCR; TCRdb keeps in-frame clones, though not all of them. V, J and clone size are those of that table, while D and trimming were read from the DNA. The table lists approximately 300,000 clones, approximately 89% of them singletons. The receptor was isolated from a woman in her thirties with COVID-19, enrolled during active disease. Source material: peripheral blood. V gene TRBV7-3 combines with J gene TRBJ1-6, with D possibly matching TRBD1 (5 bases). This chain's CDR3 is CASSKDSYNSPLHF. Here the CDR3 DNA reads TGTGCCAGCAGCAAAGACAGTTATAATTCACCCCTCCACTTT.